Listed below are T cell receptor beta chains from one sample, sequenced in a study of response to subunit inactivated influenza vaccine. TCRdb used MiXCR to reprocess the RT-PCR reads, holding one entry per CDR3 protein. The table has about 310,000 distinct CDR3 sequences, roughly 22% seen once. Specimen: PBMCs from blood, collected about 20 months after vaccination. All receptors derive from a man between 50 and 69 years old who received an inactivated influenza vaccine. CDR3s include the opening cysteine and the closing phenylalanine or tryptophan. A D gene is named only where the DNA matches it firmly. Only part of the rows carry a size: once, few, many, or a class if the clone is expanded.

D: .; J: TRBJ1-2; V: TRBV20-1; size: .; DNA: TGCAGTGCTCCCGTTCGGGACAAAAATTATGGCTACACCTTC; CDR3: CSAPVRDKNYGYTF
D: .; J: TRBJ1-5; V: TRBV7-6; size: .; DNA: TGTGCCAGCAGCTTAGATTCTGGGGATCCGGGGGCAGGGTATAGCAATCAGCCCCAGCATTTT; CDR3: CASSLDSGDPGAGYSNQPQHF
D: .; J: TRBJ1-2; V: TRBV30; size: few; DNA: TGTGCCTGGAGTTTCGGCAGAGGGTTTAACTATGGCTACACCTTC; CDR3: CAWSFGRGFNYGYTF
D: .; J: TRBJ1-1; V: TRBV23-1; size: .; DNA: TGCGCCAGCAGTCATAAGGACAATGGTAGAACTTTCTTT; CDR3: CASSHKDNGRTFF
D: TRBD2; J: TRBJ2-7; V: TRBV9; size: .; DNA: TGTGCCAGCAGCTCGGAGCGGGGGGGCCGCGAGCAGTACTTC; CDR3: CASSSERGGREQYF
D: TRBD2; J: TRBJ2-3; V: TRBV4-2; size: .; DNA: TGTGCCAGCAGCCTGCAATGGACTAGCGGGGGCACAGATACGCAGTATTTT; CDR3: CASSLQWTSGGTDTQYF
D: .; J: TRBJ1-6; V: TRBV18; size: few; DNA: TGTGCCAGCACTTACACGGCGGATTATAATTCACCCCTCCACTTT; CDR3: CASTYTADYNSPLHF
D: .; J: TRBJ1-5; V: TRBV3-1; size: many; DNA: TGTGCCAGCAGCCTAGGGAGGTATAGCAATCAGCCCCAGCATTTT; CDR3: CASSLGRYSNQPQHF
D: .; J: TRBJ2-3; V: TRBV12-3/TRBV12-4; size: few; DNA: TGTGCCAGCAGTAAGGGCACAGATACGCAGTATTTT; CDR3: CASSKGTDTQYF
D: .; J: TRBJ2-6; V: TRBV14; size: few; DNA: TGTGCCAGCAGTCCCTCTGGGGCCAACGTCCTGACTTTC; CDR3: CASSPSGANVLTF
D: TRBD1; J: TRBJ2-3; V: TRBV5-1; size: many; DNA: TGCGCCAGCAACACAGGGGCTGGTAGCACAGATACGCAGTATTTT; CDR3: CASNTGAGSTDTQYF
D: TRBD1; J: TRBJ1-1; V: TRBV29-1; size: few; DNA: TGCAGCGTGGCGGACAGGGCACAGAACACTGAAGCTTTCTTT; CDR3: CSVADRAQNTEAFF